A selection of T cell receptor beta chains follows, all from one sample in a study of a mutant IDH1 vaccine in newly diagnosed glioma. For these TCRs, the target antigens are not known. The table came from immunoSEQ multiplex PCR; TCRdb's copy has only in-frame clones and leaves some out. This table holds under 45,000 clones, about four fifths found once. Sample: PBMCs, taken from a glioma patient whose treatment included an IDH1 peptide vaccine. The receptor set was obtained from a man aged 50 or older with glioma. Each CDR3 is given with its conserved first and last residue. A D gene is named only where the DNA matches it firmly. Expanded clones are given a class, and other clones once, few, many or no size at all.

d_gene	v_gene	j_gene	abundance	CDR3aa	CDR3nt
TRBD1	TRBV27	TRBJ1-1	NA	CASRLMQGGNTEAFF	TGTGCCAGCAGATTAATGCAGGGGGGGAACACTGAAGCTTTCTTT
NA	TRBV27	TRBJ1-1	NA	CASSLSGGGYTEAFF	TGTGCCAGCAGTTTATCCGGAGGTGGATACACTGAAGCTTTCTTT
NA	TRBV9	TRBJ1-4	NA	CASSVAGSEKLFF	TGTGCCAGCAGCGTAGCTGGTAGTGAAAAACTGTTTTTT
TRBD1	TRBV29-1	TRBJ1-1	NA	CSVALQGAAEAFF	TGCAGCGTCGCCCTACAGGGGGCAGCTGAAGCTTTCTTT
NA	TRBV15	TRBJ2-3	NA	CATSREGAHTDTQYF	TGTGCCACCAGCAGAGAGGGAGCACACACAGATACGCAGTATTTT
TRBD2	TRBV5-8	TRBJ2-3	NA	CASSPSGYTDTQYF	TGTGCCAGCAGCCCTAGCGGGTACACAGATACGCAGTATTTT
NA	TRBV4-3	TRBJ1-2	NA	CASSQEVGPSYGYTF	TGCGCCAGCAGCCAAGAAGTGGGCCCGTCCTATGGCTACACCTTC
TRBD2	TRBV15	TRBJ2-1	NA	CATSNSTLLAGGSYNEQFF	TGTGCCACCAGCAACAGTACCCTATTGGCGGGAGGTTCCTACAATGAGCAGTTCTTC
NA	TRBV4-1	TRBJ1-4	NA	CASSQPYEKLFF	TGCGCCAGCAGCCAACCGTATGAAAAACTGTTTTTT
NA	TRBV19	TRBJ1-2	NA	CASSIRQGYGYTF	TGTGCCAGTAGTATCCGTCAGGGGTATGGCTACACCTTC
NA	TRBV5-1	TRBJ2-7	NA	CASSFTGSYEQYF	TGCGCCAGCAGCTTTACAGGCTCCTACGAGCAGTACTTC
NA	TRBV7-2	TRBJ1-6	NA	CASSYTAAGSYNSPLHF	TGTGCCAGCAGCTATACAGCCGCAGGCTCCTATAATTCACCCCTCCACTTT
NA	TRBV19	TRBJ2-3	NA	CASKKDTYSDTQYF	TGTGCCAGTAAAAAGGACACCTATTCGGATACGCAGTATTTT
NA	TRBV10-3	TRBJ1-1	NA	CAISAGQNTEAFF	TGTGCCATCAGTGCGGGACAAAACACTGAAGCTTTCTTT
TRBD2	TRBV6-5	TRBJ2-1	NA	CASEKAGSAYNEQFF	TGTGCCAGCGAGAAAGCGGGGTCAGCCTACAATGAGCAGTTCTTC
NA	TRBV11-3	TRBJ2-5	NA	CASSSRTQETQYF	TGTGCCAGCAGCTCCCGGACCCAAGAGACCCAGTACTTC
TRBD2	TRBV11-2	TRBJ2-5	NA	CASSLGAYASGAETQYF	TGTGCCAGCAGCTTAGGGGCCTACGCTAGCGGAGCAGAGACCCAGTACTTC
TRBD1	TRBV19	TRBJ1-5	NA	CASSGQGINQPQHF	TGTGCCAGTAGTGGACAGGGGATCAATCAGCCCCAGCATTTT
NA	TRBV5-4	TRBJ2-1	NA	CASSLGSGYPEQFF	TGTGCCAGCAGCTTGGGGTCAGGGTACCCCGAGCAGTTCTTC
NA	TRBV2	TRBJ2-7	NA	CASSNRDWGEQYF	TGTGCCAGCAGTAACCGGGATTGGGGCGAGCAGTACTTC
NA	TRBV7-2	TRBJ2-2	NA	CASSFYTNTGELFF	TGTGCCAGCAGCTTTTACACGAACACCGGGGAGCTGTTTTTT
NA	TRBV9	TRBJ1-1	NA	CASSVEVAGTEAFF	TGTGCCAGCAGCGTAGAAGTTGCGGGCACTGAAGCTTTCTTT
TRBD1	TRBV11-2	TRBJ2-7	NA	CASSQGQGSREQYF	TGTGCCAGCAGCCAGGGACAGGGATCCAGGGAGCAGTACTTC
NA	TRBV5-8	TRBJ1-5	NA	CASSLIGGYNQPQHF	TGTGCCAGCAGCTTAATAGGAGGCTACAATCAGCCCCAGCATTTT
NA	TRBV21-1	TRBJ2-2	NA	CASSKARRDCTGELFF	TGTGCCAGCAGCAAAGCGCGAAGGGATTGTACCGGGGAGCTGTTTTTT
NA	TRBV29-1	TRBJ1-2	NA	CSVEPSGGGYGYTF	TGCAGCGTTGAGCCAAGCGGGGGTGGTTATGGCTACACCTTC
NA	TRBV18	TRBJ1-1	few	CASSRNPGTTNTEAFF	TGTGCCAGCTCGCGAAACCCCGGGACAACCAACACTGAAGCTTTCTTT
TRBD2	TRBV30	TRBJ2-7	once	CAPIGPKRECYEQYF	TGTGCCCCGATAGGCCCGAAGCGGGAGTGCTACGAGCAGTACTTC
NA	TRBV15	TRBJ2-5	NA	CATSFGAETQYF	TGTGCCACCAGTTTCGGGGCGGAGACCCAGTACTTC
TRBD1	TRBV19	TRBJ2-5	NA	CASRPRQGGQETQYF	TGTGCCAGTAGACCCCGACAGGGTGGGCAAGAGACCCAGTACTTC
NA	TRBV11-2	TRBJ2-2	NA	CASSLVLAGELFF	TGTGCCAGCAGCTTAGTTCTAGCCGGGGAGCTGTTTTTT
NA	TRBV6-5	TRBJ1-1	NA	CASSYSSGGEAFF	TGTGCCAGCAGTTACTCGAGTGGGGGTGAAGCTTTCTTT
TRBD2	TRBV27	TRBJ2-7	NA	CATRPGGNEQYF	TGTGCCACCCGGCCGGGAGGGAACGAGCAGTACTTC
NA	TRBV18	TRBJ1-3	NA	CASSRREANTGNTIYF	TGTGCCAGCTCACGGCGGGAGGCGAATACTGGAAACACCATATATTTT
NA	TRBV7-2	TRBJ1-5	NA	CASSLAGGRSNQPQHF	TGTGCCAGCAGCTTAGCTGGGGGAAGAAGCAATCAGCCCCAGCATTTT
NA	TRBV6-1	TRBJ1-5	NA	CASSEWRTENQPQHF	TGTGCCAGCAGTGAATGGAGGACGGAGAATCAGCCCCAGCATTTT
NA	TRBV5-4	TRBJ1-1	NA	CASSWDTKNTEAFF	TGTGCCAGCAGCTGGGACACCAAGAACACTGAAGCTTTCTTT
NA	TRBV4-1	TRBJ2-5	NA	CASSQVGLPPETQYF	TGCGCCAGCAGCCAAGTTGGGTTGCCCCCAGAGACCCAGTACTTC
TRBD2	TRBV2	TRBJ2-5	NA	CASLEELAGKETQYF	TGTGCCAGCTTGGAGGAACTAGCGGGGAAAGAGACCCAGTACTTC
NA	TRBV19	TRBJ2-1	NA	CASSISRSSYNEQFF	TGTGCCAGTAGTATATCTAGAAGCTCCTACAATGAGCAGTTCTTC
NA	TRBV6-1	TRBJ1-1	NA	CAANGGGGDNMIAFF	TGTGCCGCAAATGGAGGGGGGGGAGATAATATGATTGCTTTCTTT
NA	TRBV27	TRBJ1-5	NA	CASSSWGGNQPQHF	TGTGCCAGCAGCTCATGGGGGGGCAATCAGCCCCAGCATTTT
NA	TRBV27	TRBJ1-2	NA	CASSLGDGPRKGYTF	TGTGCCAGCAGTTTGGGGGACGGACCGCGGAAGGGCTACACCTTC
NA	TRBV30	TRBJ1-3	few	CAWRLSGNTIYF	TGTGCCTGGAGGCTGTCGGGAAACACCATATATTTT
NA	TRBV30	TRBJ1-2	NA	CAWTVRAAYGYTF	TGTGCCTGGACTGTCAGGGCTGCCTATGGCTACACCTTC
NA	TRBV5-1	TRBJ1-1	few	CASSLGQTNTEAFF	TGCGCCAGCAGCTTGGGACAGACGAACACTGAAGCTTTCTTT
NA	TRBV30	TRBJ1-2	NA	CAWSLGGYGYTF	TGTGCCTGGAGTTTGGGGGGCTATGGCTACACCTTC
NA	TRBV2	TRBJ1-5	NA	CASLPLAHSEYQPQHF	TGTGCCAGCCTCCCCCTCGCCCATAGCGAATATCAGCCCCAGCATTTT
NA	TRBV6-1	TRBJ1-6	NA	CASSEATTGPYNSPLHF	TGTGCCAGCAGTGAAGCGACGACCGGACCGTATAATTCACCCCTCCACTTT
NA	TRBV9	TRBJ2-3	NA	CASSAGRRTDTQYF	TGTGCCAGCAGCGCCGGGAGACGGACAGATACGCAGTATTTT
NA	TRBV6-1	TRBJ2-7	NA	CASRNGGGLFYEQYF	TGTGCCAGCCGGAATGGGGGGGGGCTGTTCTACGAGCAGTACTTC
NA	TRBV20-1	TRBJ2-7	NA	CSARGSGAQYF	TGCAGTGCTAGGGGGTCTGGGGCGCAGTACTTC
NA	TRBV2	TRBJ2-1	few	CASSDGGGLYNEQFF	TGTGCCAGCAGTGACGGGGGAGGACTCTACAATGAGCAGTTCTTC
TRBD1	TRBV25-1	TRBJ2-7	NA	CASSATGAPYEQYF	TGTGCCAGCAGTGCAACAGGGGCGCCCTACGAGCAGTACTTC
NA	TRBV7-9	TRBJ2-5	NA	CASSPPRVGGETQYF	TGTGCCAGCAGCCCTCCCCGGGTCGGAGGAGAGACCCAGTACTTC
NA	TRBV5-6	TRBJ1-1	once	CASSFSISSTEAFF	TGTGCCAGCAGTTTTTCGATAAGTTCCACTGAAGCTTTCTTT
TRBD1	TRBV5-1	TRBJ2-7	NA	CASSGQGDRVDEQYF	TGCGCCAGCAGCGGCCAGGGAGACAGGGTAGACGAGCAGTACTTC
TRBD1	TRBV27	TRBJ2-7	NA	CASSLFEGAGEQYF	TGTGCCAGCAGTTTATTCGAGGGGGCTGGCGAGCAGTACTTC
TRBD1	TRBV4-2	TRBJ1-2	NA	CASSQEKGGWGYTF	TGTGCCAGCAGCCAAGAAAAAGGGGGCTGGGGCTACACCTTC
TRBD1	TRBV7-9	TRBJ2-3	large	CASSEGQGDTDTQYF	TGTGCCAGCAGCGAGGGACAGGGGGACACAGATACGCAGTATTTT